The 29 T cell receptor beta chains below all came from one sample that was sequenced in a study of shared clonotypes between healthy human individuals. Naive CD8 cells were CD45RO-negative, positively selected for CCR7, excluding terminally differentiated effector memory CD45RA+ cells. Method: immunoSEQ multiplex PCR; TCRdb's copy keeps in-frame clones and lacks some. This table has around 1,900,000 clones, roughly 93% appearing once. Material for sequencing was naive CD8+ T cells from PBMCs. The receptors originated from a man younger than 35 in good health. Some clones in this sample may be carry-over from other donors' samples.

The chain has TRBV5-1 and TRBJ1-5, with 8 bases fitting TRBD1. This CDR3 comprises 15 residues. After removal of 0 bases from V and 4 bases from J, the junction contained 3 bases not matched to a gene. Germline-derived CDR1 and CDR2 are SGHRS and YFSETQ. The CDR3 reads CASSLAGGGNQPQHF. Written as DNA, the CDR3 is TGCGCCAGCAGCTTGGCAGGGGGCGGGAATCAGCCCCAGCATTTT. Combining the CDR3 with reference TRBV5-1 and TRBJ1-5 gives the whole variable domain KAGVTQTPRYLIKTRGQQVTLSCSPISGHRSVSWYQQTPGQGLQFLFEYFSETQRNKGNFPGRFSGRQFSNSRSEMNVSTLELGDSALYLCASSLAGGGNQPQHFGDGTRLSIL.

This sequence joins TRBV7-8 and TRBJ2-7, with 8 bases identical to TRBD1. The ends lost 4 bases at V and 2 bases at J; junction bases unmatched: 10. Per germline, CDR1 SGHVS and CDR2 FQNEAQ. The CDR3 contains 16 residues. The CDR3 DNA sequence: TGTGCCAGCAGCTCCAACCAGGGGGCAAACGCCTACGAGCAGTACTTC. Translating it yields CASSSNQGANAYEQYF. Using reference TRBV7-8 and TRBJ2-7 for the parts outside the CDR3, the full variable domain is GAGVSQSPRYKVAKRGQDVALRCDPISGHVSLFWYQQALGQGPEFLTYFQNEAQLDKSGLPSDRFFAERPEGSVSTLKIQRTQQEDSAVYLCASSSNQGANAYEQYFGPGTRLTVT.

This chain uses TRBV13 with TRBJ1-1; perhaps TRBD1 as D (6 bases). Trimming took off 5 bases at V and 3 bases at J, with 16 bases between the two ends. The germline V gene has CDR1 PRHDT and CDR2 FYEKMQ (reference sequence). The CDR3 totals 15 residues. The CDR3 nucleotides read TGTGCCAGCAGCCCCGTCACCACAGGGCACACTGAAGCTTTCTTT. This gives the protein CASSPVTTGHTEAFF.

The CDR3 protein is CATSRHRGLNYGYTF. The CDR3 DNA reads as TGTGCCACCAGCAGACACAGGGGGCTGAACTATGGCTACACCTTC. The V gene is TRBV15, the J gene TRBJ1-2; 9 nucleotides line up with TRBD1. CDR1 LNHNV and CDR2 YYDKDF come from the germline V gene (reference sequence). The junction had 3 bases not matched to a gene; V was cut back by 2 bases and J by 2 bases. This CDR3 is 15 amino acids long.

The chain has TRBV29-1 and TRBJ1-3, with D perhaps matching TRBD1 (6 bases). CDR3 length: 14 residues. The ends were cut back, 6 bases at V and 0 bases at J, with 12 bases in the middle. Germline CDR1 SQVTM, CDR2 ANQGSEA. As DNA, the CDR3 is TGCAGCGTGGGGGACATGAGCTCTGGAAACACCATATATTTT. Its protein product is CSVGDMSSGNTIYF.

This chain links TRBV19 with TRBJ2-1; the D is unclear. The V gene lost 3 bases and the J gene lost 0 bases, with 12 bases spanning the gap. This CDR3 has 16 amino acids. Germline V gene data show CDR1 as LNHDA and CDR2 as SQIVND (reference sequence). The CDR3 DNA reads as TGTGCCAGTAGTATGGGCCTACCCAGCTCCTACAATGAGCAGTTCTTC. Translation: CASSMGLPSSYNEQFF.

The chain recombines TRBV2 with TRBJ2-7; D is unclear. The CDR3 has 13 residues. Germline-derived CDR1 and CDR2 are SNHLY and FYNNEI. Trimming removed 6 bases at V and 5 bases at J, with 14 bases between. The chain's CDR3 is CASRSGTVHEQYF. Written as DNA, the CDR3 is TGTGCCAGCAGGAGTGGCACAGTCCACGAGCAGTACTTC.

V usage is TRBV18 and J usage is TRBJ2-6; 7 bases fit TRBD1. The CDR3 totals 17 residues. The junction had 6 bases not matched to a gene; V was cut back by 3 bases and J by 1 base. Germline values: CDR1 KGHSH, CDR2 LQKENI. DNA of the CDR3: TGTGCCAGCTCACCTGAGAGACAGGGATCTGGGGCCAACGTCCTGACTTTC. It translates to CASSPERQGSGANVLTF.

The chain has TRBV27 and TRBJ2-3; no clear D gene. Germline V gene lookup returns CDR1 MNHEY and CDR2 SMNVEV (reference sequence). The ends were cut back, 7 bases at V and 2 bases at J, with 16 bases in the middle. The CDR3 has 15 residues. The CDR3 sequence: CASTPSGTYTDTQYF. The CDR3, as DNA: TGTGCCAGCACCCCCTCGGGCACTTACACAGATACGCAGTATTTT.

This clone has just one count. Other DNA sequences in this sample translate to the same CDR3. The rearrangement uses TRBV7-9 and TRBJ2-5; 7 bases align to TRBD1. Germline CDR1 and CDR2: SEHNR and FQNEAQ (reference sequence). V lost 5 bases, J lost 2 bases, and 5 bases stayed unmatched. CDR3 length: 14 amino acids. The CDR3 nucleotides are TGTGCCAGCAGCCCAGGGACAGCACAAGAGACCCAGTACTTC. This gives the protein CASSPGTAQETQYF.

The CDR3: CASSPRGGGVYGYTF. CDR3 DNA sequence: TGTGCCAGCAGCCCCCGGGGAGGGGGCGTCTATGGCTACACCTTC. The gene calls are TRBV11-2 and TRBJ1-2; 7 nucleotides match TRBD1. Germline V gene data show CDR1 as SGHAT and CDR2 as FQNNGV. The junction had 10 bases not matched to a gene; V was cut back by 5 bases and J by 4 bases. The CDR3 spans 15 residues.

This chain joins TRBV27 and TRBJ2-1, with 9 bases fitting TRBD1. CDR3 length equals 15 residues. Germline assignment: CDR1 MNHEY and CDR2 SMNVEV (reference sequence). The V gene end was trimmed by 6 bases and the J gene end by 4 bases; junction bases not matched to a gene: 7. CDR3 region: CASRGDRALYNEQFF. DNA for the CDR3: TGTGCCAGCAGAGGGGACAGGGCGTTGTACAATGAGCAGTTCTTC.

The CDR3 sequence: CASSLMPGGMGTEAFF. The CDR3 DNA sequence: TGTGCCAGCAGCTTAATGCCAGGGGGCATGGGCACTGAAGCTTTCTTT. The chain uses TRBV7-9 and TRBJ1-1, with 8 bases identical to TRBD1. The V and J ends lost 2 bases and 4 bases, in that order; junction bases with no gene match: 9. The CDR3 has 16 amino acids. Looked up from germline, CDR1 is SEHNR and CDR2 is FQNEAQ (reference sequence). Full variable domain (remainder filled in from reference TRBV7-9 and TRBJ1-1): DTGVSQNPRHKITKRGQNVTFRCDPISEHNRLYWYRQTLGQGPEFLTYFQNEAQLEKSRLLSDRFSAERPKGSFSTLEIQRTEQGDSAMYLCASSLMPGGMGTEAFFGQGTRLTVV.

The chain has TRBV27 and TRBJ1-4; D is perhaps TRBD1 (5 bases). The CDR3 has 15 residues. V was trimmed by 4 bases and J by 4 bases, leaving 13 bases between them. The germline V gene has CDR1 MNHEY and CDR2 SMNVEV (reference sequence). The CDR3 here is CASSSPGRDNEKLFF. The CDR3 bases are TGTGCCAGCAGTTCTCCGGGACGGGATAATGAAAAACTGTTTTTT.

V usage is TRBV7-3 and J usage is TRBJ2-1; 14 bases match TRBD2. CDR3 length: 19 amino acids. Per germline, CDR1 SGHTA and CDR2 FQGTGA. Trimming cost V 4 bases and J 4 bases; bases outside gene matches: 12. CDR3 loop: CASSSRTGLAGETYNEQFF. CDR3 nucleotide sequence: TGTGCCAGCAGCTCCCGAACGGGACTAGCGGGAGAAACTTACAATGAGCAGTTCTTC.

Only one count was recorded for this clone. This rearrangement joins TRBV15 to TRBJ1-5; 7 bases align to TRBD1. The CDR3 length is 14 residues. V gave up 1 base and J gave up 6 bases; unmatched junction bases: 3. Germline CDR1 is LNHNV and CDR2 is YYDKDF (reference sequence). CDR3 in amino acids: CATSRGDRSQPQHF. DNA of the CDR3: TGTGCCACCAGCAGAGGGGACAGAAGTCAGCCCCAGCATTTT.

The CDR3 loop is CASNLRGNWGEQYF. DNA of the CDR3: TGTGCCAGCAATTTGAGGGGGAACTGGGGCGAGCAGTACTTC. The chain employs TRBV27 and TRBJ2-7; tentatively, D is TRBD1 (6 bases). The germline CDR1 and CDR2 sequences are MNHEY and SMNVEV (reference sequence). The CDR3 is 14 residues long. V was cut by 7 bases and J by 6 bases, with 19 bases left in between.

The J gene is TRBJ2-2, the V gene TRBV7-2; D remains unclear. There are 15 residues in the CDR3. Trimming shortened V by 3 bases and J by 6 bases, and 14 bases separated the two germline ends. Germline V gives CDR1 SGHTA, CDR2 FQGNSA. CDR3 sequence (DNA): TGTGCCAGCAGCTTCTCGGCTTATCGGGCCGGGGAGCTGTTTTTT. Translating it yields CASSFSAYRAGELFF.

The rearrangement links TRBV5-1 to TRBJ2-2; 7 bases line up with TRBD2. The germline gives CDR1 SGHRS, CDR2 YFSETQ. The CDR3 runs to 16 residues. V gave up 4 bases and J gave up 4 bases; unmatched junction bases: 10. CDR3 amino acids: CASSLSGIAGTGELFF. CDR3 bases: TGCGCCAGCAGCCTTTCTGGGATAGCGGGCACCGGGGAGCTGTTTTTT.

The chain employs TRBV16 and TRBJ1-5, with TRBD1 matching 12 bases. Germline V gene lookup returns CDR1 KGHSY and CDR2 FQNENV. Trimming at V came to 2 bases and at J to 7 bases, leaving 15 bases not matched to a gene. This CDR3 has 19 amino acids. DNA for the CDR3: TGTGCCAGCAGCCAAGGGTTTAGTCGGGACAGGGGGCTATGGCAGCCCCAGCATTTT. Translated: CASSQGFSRDRGLWQPQHF.

Here the CDR3 reads CASGYRGLGEQYF. As DNA, the CDR3 is TGTGCCAGCGGGTACAGGGGGCTAGGAGAGCAGTACTTC. This sequence joins TRBV6-5 and TRBJ2-7; TRBD1 agrees at 9 bases. This CDR3 is 13 amino acids long. J lost 7 bases, V lost 8 bases, and 9 bases had no gene match. Looked up from germline, CDR1 is MNHEY and CDR2 is SVGAGI.

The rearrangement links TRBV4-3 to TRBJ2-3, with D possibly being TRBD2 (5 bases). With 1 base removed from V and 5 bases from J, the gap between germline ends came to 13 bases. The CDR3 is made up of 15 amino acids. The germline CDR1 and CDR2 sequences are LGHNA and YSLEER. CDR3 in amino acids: CASSQGSRAGDTQYF. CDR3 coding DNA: TGCGCCAGCAGCCAAGGTTCGAGGGCTGGAGATACGCAGTATTTT.

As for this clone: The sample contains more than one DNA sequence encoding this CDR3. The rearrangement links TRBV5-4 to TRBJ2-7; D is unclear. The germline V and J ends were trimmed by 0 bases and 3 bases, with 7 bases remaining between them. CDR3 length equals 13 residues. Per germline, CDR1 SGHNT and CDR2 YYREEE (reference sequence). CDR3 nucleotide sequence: TGTGCCAGCAGCTTGGGAGGCTACTACGAGCAGTACTTC. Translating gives CASSLGGYYEQYF.

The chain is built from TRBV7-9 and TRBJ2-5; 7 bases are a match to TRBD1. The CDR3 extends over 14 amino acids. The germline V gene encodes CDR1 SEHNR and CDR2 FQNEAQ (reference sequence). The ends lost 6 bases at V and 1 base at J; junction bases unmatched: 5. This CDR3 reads CASRDNRGQETQYF. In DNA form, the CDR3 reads TGTGCCAGCAGGGACAACAGGGGCCAAGAGACCCAGTACTTC. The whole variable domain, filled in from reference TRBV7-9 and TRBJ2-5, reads DTGVSQNPRHKITKRGQNVTFRCDPISEHNRLYWYRQTLGQGPEFLTYFQNEAQLEKSRLLSDRFSAERPKGSFSTLEIQRTEQGDSAMYLCASRDNRGQETQYFGPGTRLLVL.

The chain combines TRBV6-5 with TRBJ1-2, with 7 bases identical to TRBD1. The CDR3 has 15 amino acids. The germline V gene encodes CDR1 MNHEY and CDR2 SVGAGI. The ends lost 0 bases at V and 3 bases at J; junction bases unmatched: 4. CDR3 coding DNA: TGTGCCAGCAGTTACTCGACAGGGTTCTACTATGGCTACACCTTC. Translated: CASSYSTGFYYGYTF.

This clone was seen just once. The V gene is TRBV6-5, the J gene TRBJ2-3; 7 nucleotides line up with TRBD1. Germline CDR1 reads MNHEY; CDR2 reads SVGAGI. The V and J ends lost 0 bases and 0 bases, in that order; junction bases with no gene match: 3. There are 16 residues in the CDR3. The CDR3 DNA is TGTGCCAGCAGTTACTCCCCGGGACAGAGCACAGATACGCAGTATTTT. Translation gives CASSYSPGQSTDTQYF.

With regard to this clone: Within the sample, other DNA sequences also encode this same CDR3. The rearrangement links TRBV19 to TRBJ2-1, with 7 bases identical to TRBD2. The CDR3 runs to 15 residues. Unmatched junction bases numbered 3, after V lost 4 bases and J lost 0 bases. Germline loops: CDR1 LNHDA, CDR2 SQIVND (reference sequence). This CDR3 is CASSTGGSSYNEQFF. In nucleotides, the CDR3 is TGTGCCAGTAGTACCGGGGGGAGCTCCTACAATGAGCAGTTCTTC.

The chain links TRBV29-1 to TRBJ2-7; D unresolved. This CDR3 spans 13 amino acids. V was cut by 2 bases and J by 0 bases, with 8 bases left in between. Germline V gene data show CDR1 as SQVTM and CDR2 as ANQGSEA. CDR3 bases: TGCAGCGTTGAAAATGGCTACTCCTACGAGCAGTACTTC. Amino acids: CSVENGYSYEQYF.

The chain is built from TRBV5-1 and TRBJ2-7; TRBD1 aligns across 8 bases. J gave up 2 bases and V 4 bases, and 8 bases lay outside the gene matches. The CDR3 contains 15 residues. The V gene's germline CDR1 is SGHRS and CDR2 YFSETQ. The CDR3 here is CASSGPGTGPYEQYF. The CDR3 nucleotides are TGCGCCAGCAGCGGACCCGGGACAGGCCCCTACGAGCAGTACTTC.